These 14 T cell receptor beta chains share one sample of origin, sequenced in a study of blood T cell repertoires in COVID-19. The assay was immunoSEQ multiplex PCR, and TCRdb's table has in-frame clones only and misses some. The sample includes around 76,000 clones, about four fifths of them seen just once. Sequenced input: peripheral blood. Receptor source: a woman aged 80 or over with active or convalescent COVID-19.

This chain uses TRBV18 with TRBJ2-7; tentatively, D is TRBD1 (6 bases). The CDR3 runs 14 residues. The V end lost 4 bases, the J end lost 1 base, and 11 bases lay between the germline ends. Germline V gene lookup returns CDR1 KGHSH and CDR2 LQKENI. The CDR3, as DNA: TGTGCCAGCTCACTCATACAGGGATCCTACGAGCAGTACTTC. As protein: CASSLIQGSYEQYF.

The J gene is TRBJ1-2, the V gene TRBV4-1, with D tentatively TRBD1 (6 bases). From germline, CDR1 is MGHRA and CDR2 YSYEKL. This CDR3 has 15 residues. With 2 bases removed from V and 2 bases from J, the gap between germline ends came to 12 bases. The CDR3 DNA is TGCGCCAGCAGCCAAACACCTCAGGGGAACTATGGCTACACCTTC. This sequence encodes CASSQTPQGNYGYTF.

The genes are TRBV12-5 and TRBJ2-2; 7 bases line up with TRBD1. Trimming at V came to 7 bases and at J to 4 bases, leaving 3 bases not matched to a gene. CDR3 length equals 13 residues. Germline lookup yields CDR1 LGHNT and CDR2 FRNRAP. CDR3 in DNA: TGTGCTAGTGTCGGGACAGCCACCGGGGAGCTGTTTTTT. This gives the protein CASVGTATGELFF.

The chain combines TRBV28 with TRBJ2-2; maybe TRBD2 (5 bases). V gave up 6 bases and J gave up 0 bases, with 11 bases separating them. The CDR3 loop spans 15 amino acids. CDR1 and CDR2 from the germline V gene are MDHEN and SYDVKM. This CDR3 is CASRFAGSNTGELFF. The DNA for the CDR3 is TGTGCCAGCAGATTTGCGGGCTCGAACACCGGGGAGCTGTTTTTT.

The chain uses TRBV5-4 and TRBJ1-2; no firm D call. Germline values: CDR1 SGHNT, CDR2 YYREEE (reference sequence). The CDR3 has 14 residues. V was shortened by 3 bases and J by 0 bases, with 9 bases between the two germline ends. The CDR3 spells CASSSVDANYGYTF. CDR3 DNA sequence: TGTGCCAGCAGCTCGGTTGATGCTAACTATGGCTACACCTTC.

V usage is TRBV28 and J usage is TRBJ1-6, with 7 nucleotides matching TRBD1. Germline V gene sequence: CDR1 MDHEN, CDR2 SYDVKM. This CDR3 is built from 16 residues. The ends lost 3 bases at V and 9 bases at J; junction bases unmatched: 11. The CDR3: CASSFGTVIYGSPLHF. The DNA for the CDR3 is TGTGCCAGCAGTTTTGGGACAGTAATTTACGGTTCACCCCTCCACTTT. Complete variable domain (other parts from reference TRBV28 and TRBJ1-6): DVKVTQSSRYLVKRTGEKVFLECVQDMDHENMFWYRQDPGLGLRLIYFSYDVKMKEKGDIPEGYSVSREKKERFSLILESASTNQTSMYLCASSFGTVIYGSPLHFGNGTRLTVT.

The CDR3 protein is CASSTRQGSTYEQYF. CDR3 DNA sequence: TGCGCCAGCAGCACTCGACAGGGGTCTACCTACGAGCAGTACTTC. The chain has TRBV5-1 and TRBJ2-7; 8 positions agree with TRBD1. CDR1 is SGHRS, CDR2 YFSETQ, per germline. This CDR3 is 15 amino acids long. The V gene end was trimmed by 4 bases and the J gene end by 2 bases; junction bases not matched to a gene: 8.

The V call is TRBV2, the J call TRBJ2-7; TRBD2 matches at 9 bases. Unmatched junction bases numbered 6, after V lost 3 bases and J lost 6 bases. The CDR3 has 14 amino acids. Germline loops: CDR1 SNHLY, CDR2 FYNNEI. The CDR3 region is CASSEVRGGGEQYF. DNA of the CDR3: TGTGCCAGCAGTGAGGTGCGGGGGGGCGGCGAGCAGTACTTC.

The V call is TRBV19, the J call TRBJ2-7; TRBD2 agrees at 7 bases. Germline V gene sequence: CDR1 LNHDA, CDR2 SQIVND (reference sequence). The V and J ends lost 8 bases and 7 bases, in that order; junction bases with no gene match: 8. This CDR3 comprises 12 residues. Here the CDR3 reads CASRYSGGEQYF. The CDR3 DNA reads TGTGCCAGTCGGTATTCGGGGGGAGAGCAGTACTTC.

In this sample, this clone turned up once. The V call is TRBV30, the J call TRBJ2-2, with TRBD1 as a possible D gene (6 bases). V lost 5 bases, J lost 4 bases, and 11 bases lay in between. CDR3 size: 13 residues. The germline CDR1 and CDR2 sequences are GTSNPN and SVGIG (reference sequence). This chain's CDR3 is CAWSRGITGELFF. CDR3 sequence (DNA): TGTGCCTGGTCAAGGGGGATCACCGGGGAGCTGTTTTTT.

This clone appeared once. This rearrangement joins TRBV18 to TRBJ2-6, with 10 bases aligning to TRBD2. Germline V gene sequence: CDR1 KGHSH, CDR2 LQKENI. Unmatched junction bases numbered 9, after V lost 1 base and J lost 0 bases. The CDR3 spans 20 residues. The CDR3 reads CASSPRLTSGTFSGANVLTF. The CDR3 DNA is TGTGCCAGCTCACCACGTCTTACTAGCGGGACTTTCTCTGGGGCCAACGTCCTGACTTTC.

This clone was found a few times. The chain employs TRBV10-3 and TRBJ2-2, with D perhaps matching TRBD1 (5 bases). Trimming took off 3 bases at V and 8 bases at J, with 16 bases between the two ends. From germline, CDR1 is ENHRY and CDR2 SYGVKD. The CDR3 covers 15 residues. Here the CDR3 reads CAISDLEGVSGELFF. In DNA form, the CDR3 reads TGTGCCATCAGTGACCTAGAAGGGGTGTCTGGGGAGCTGTTTTTT.

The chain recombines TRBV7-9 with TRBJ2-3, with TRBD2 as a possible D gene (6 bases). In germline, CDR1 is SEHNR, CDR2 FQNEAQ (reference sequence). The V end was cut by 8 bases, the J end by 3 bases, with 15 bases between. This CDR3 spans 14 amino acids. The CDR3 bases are TGTGCCAGCCAGCAGGGAGGAGAGACAGATACGCAGTATTTT. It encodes CASQQGGETDTQYF.

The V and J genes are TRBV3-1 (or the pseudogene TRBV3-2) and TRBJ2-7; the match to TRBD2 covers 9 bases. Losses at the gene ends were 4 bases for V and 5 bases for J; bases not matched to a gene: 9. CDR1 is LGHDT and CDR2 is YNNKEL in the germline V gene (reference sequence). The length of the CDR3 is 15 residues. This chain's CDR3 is CASSRGTSPKNEQYF. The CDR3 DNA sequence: TGTGCCAGCAGCCGAGGGACTAGCCCAAAGAACGAGCAGTACTTC.